The present T cell receptor beta chain was sequenced within a study of blood T cell repertoires in COVID-19. CDR3 size: 13 residues. V dropped 6 bases and J dropped 4 bases, with 12 bases sitting between them. CDR1 is MNHEY, CDR2 SMNVEV, per germline (reference sequence). TCRdb keeps only in-frame clones here, not all; method: immunoSEQ multiplex PCR. The data show about 530,000 clones, with roughly 89% seen just once and roughly 8.3% held by the top ten. This TCR was sampled from a woman between 45 and 65 years old with COVID-19, enrolled during active disease. Sequencing was performed on peripheral blood. This rearrangement joins TRBV27 to TRBJ1-1; a possible D gene is TRBD1 (5 bases). The CDR3, as DNA: TGTGCCAGCAGATCACAGGTGACCACTGAAGCTTTCTTT. It specifies CASRSQVTTEAFF.